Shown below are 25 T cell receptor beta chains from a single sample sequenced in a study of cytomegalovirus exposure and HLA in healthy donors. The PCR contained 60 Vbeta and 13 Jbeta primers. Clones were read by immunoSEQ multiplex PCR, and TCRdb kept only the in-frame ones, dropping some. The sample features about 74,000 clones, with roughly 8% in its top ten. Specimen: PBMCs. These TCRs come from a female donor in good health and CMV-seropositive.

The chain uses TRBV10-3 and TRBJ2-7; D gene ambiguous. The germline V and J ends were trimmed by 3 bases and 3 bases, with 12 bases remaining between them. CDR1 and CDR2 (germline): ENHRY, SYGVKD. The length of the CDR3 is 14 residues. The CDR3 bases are TGTGCCATCAGTGACGGTCACCCCCTCTACGAGCAGTACTTC. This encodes CAISDGHPLYEQYF.

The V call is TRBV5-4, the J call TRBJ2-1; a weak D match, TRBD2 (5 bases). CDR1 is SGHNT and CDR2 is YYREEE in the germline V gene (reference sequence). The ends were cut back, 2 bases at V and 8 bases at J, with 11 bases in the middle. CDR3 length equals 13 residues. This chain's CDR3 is CASSLSLEDEQFF. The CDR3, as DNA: TGTGCCAGCAGCTTATCGCTGGAGGATGAGCAGTTCTTC.

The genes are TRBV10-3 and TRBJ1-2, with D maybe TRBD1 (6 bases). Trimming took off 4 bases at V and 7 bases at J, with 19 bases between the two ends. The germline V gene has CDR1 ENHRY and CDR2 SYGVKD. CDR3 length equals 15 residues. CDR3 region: CAISVKGGAESGYTF. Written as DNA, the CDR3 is TGTGCCATCAGTGTAAAAGGGGGGGCAGAGTCTGGCTACACCTTC.

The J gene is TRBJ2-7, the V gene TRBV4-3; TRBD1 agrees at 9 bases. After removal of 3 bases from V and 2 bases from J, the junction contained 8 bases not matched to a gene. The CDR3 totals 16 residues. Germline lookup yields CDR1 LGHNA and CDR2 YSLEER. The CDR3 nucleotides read TGCGCCAGCAGCCAGGGGTTGACAGGGGGAGCCTACGAGCAGTACTTC. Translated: CASSQGLTGGAYEQYF.

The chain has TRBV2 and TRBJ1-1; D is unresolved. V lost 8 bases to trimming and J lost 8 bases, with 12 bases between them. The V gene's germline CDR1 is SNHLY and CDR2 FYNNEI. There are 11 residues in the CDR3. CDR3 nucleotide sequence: TGTGCCAGCTCTATCCTTGCCGAAGCTTTCTTT. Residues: CASSILAEAFF.

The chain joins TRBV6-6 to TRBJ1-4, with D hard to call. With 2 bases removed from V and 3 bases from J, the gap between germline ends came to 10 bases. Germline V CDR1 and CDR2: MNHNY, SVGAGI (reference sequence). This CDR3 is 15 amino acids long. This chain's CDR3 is CASSYEGGSNEKLFF. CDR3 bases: TGTGCCAGCAGTTACGAGGGTGGTTCTAATGAAAAACTGTTTTTT.

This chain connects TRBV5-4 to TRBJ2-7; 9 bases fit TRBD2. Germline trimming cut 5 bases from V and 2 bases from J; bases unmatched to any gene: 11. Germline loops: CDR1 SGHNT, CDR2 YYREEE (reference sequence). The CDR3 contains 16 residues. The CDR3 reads CASSGSLTSGTYEQYF. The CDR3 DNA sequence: TGTGCCAGCAGTGGGTCGCTGACTAGCGGAACCTACGAGCAGTACTTC.

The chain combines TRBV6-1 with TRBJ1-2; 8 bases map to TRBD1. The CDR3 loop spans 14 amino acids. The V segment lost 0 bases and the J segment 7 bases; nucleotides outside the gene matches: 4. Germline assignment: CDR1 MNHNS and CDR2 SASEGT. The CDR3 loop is CASSEAPGGGGYTF. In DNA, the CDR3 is TGTGCCAGCAGTGAAGCTCCAGGGGGCGGTGGCTACACCTTC.

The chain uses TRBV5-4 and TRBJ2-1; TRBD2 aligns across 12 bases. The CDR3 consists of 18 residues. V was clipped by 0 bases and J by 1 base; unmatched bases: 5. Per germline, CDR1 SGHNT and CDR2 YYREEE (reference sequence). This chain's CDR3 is CASSLAPSGGASYNEQFF. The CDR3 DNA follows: TGTGCCAGCAGCTTGGCCCCTAGCGGGGGGGCGTCCTACAATGAGCAGTTCTTC.

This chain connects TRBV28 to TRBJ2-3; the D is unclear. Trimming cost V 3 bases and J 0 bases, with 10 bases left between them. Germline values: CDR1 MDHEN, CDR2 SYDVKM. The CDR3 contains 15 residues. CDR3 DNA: TGTGCCAGCAGTTTTGCACCGACTAGCACAGATACGCAGTATTTT. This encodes CASSFAPTSTDTQYF.

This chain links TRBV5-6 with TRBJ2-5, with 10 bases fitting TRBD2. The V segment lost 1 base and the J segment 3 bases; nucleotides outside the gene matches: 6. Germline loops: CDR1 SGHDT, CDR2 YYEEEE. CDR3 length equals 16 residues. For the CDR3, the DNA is TGTGCCAGCAGCTTGTTCCTAGCGGGAGAAAAAGAGACCCAGTACTTC. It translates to CASSLFLAGEKETQYF.

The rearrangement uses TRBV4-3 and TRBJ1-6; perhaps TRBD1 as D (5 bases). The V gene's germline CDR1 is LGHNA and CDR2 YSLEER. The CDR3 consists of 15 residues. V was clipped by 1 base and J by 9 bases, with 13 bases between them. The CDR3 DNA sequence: TGCGCCAGCAGCCAAGGGGGCGCGGGAAGTTCACCCCTCCACTTT. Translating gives CASSQGGAGSSPLHF.

CDR3 sequence: CASSSTKREPYNEQFF. CDR3 sequence (DNA): TGTGCCAGCAGTTCTACCAAGCGGGAACCCTACAATGAGCAGTTCTTC. The J gene is TRBJ2-1, the V gene TRBV6-5; 7 nucleotides agree with TRBD2. This CDR3 is built from 16 residues. V shed 4 bases and J 2 bases; nucleotides not matched to a gene: 8. Germline loops: CDR1 MNHEY, CDR2 SVGAGI.

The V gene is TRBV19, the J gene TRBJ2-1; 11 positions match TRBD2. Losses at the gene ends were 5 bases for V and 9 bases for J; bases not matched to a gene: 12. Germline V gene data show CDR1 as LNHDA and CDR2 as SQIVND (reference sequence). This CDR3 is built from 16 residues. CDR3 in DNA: TGTGCCAGTAGTCCCTCCTTTAGCGGGGGGGCCATTGAGCAGTTCTTC. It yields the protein CASSPSFSGGAIEQFF.

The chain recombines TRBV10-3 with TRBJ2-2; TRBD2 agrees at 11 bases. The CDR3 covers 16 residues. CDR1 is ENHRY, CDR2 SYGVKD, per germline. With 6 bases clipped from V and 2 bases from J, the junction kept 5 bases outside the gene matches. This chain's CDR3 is CAISLLAGGNTGELFF. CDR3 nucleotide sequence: TGTGCCATCAGCCTCCTAGCGGGAGGTAACACCGGGGAGCTGTTTTTT.

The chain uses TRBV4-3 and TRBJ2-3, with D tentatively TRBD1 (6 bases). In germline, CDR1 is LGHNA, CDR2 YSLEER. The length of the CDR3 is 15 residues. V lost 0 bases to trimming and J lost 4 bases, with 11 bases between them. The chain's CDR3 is CASSQDGGAADTQYF. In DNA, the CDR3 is TGCGCCAGCAGCCAAGATGGGGGCGCAGCAGATACGCAGTATTTT.

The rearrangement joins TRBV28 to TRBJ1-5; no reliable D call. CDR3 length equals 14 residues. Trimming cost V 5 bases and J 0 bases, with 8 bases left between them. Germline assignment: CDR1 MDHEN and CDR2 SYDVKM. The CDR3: CASSVSLSNQPQHF. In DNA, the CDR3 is TGTGCCAGCAGTGTGTCCCTTAGCAATCAGCCCCAGCATTTT.

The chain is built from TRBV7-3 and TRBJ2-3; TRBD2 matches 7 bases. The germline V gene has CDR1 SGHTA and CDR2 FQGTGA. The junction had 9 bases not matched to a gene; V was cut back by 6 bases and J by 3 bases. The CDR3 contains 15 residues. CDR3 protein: CASSPTSLGTDTQYF. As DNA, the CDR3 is TGTGCCAGCAGTCCGACTAGCCTTGGGACAGATACGCAGTATTTT. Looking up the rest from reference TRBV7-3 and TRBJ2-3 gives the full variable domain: GAGVSQTPSNKVTEKGKYVELRCDPISGHTALYWYRQSLGQGPEFLIYFQGTGAADDSGLPNDRFFAVRPEGSVSTLKIQRTERGDSAVYLCASSPTSLGTDTQYFGPGTRLTVL.

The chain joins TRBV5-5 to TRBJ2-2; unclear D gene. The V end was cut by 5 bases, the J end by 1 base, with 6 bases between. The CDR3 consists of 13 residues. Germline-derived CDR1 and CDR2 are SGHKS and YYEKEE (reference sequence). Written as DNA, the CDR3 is TGTGCCAGCAGACTATTGAACACCGGGGAGCTGTTTTTT. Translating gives CASRLLNTGELFF. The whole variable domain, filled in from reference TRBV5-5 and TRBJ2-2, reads DAGVTQSPTHLIKTRGQQVTLRCSPISGHKSVSWYQQVLGQGPQFIFQYYEKEERGRGNFPDRFSARQFPNYSSELNVNALLLGDSALYLCASRLLNTGELFFGEGSRLTVL.

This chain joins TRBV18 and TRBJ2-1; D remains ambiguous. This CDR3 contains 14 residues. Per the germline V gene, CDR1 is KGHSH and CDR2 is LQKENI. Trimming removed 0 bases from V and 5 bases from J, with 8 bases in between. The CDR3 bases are TGTGCCAGCTCACCACCAAAGCCCGACAATGAGCAGTTCTTC. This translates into CASSPPKPDNEQFF.

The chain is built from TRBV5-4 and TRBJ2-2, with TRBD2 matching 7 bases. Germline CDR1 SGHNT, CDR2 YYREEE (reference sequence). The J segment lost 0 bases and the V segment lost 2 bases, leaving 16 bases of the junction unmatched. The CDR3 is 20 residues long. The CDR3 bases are TGTGCCAGCAGCTTAATGTCCGGGGGTCCCGCGGGAGCGAACACCGGGGAGCTGTTTTTT. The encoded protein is CASSLMSGGPAGANTGELFF.

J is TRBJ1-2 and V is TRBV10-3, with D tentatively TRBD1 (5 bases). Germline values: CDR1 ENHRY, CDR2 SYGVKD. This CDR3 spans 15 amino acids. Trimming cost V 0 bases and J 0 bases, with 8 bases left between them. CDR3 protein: CAISESGGANYGYTF. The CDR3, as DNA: TGTGCCATCAGTGAGTCGGGGGGTGCTAACTATGGCTACACCTTC.

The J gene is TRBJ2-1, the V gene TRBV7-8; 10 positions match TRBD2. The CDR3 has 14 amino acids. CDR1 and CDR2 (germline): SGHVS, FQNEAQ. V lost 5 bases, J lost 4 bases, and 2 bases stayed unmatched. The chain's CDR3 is CASSRSGGYNEQFF. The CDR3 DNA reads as TGTGCCAGCAGCCGTAGCGGGGGGTACAATGAGCAGTTCTTC. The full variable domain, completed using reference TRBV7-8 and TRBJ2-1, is GAGVSQSPRYKVAKRGQDVALRCDPISGHVSLFWYQQALGQGPEFLTYFQNEAQLDKSGLPSDRFFAERPEGSVSTLKIQRTQQEDSAVYLCASSRSGGYNEQFFGPGTRLTVL.

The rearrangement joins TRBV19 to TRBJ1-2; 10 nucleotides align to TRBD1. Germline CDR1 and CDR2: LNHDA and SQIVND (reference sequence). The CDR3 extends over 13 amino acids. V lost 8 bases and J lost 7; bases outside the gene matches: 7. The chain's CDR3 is CASYDRGLGGYTF. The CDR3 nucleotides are TGTGCCAGTTACGACAGGGGGCTTGGTGGCTACACCTTC.

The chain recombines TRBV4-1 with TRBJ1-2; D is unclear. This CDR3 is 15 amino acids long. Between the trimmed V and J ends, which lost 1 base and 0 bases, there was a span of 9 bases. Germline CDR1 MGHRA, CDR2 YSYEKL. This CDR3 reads CASSQGGGTNYGYTF. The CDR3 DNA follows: TGCGCCAGCAGCCAAGGGGGAGGAACTAACTATGGCTACACCTTC.